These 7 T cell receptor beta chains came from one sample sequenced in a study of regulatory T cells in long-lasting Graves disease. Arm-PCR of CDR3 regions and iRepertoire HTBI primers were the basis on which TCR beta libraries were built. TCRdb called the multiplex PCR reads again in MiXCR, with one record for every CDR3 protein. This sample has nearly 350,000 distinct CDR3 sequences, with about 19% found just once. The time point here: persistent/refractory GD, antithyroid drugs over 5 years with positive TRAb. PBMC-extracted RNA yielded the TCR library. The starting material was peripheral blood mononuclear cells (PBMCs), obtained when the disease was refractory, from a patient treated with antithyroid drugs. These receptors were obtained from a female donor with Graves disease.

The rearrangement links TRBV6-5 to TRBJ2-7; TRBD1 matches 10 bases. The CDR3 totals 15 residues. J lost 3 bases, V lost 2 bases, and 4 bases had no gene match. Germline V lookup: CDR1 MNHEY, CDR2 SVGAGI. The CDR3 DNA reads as TGTGCCAGCAGTTACACGGGACAGGGGAACTACGAGCAGTACTTC. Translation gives CASSYTGQGNYEQYF.

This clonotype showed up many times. CDR3 sequence reads: CATEEGRANEKLFF. As DNA, the CDR3 is TGTGCCACCGAGGAGGGACGGGCTAATGAAAAACTGTTTTTT. The rearrangement joins TRBV7-9 to TRBJ1-4, with D possibly being TRBD1 (5 bases). Trimming took 10 bases from V and 3 from J, leaving 15 bases between them. Germline values: CDR1 SEHNR, CDR2 FQNEAQ (reference sequence). The length of the CDR3 is 14 residues.

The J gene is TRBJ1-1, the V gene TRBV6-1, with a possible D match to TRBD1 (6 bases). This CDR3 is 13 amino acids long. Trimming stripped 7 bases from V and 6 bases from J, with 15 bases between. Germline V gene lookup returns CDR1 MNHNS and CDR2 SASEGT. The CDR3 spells CASKKTGFPEAFF. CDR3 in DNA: TGTGCCAGCAAAAAAACAGGGTTCCCTGAAGCTTTCTTT.

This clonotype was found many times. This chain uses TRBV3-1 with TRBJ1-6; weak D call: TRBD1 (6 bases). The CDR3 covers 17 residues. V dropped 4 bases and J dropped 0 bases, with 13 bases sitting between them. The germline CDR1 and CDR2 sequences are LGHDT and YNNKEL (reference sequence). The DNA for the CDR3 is TGTGCCAGCAGCCCCCGGACAGCCAGCTCCTATAATTCACCCCTCCACTTT. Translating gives CASSPRTASSYNSPLHF.

The CDR3 DNA reads TGTGCCAGCAGCGGCCGACTAGCGGGCCTCCAAGAGACCCAGTACTTC. Protein: CASSGRLAGLQETQYF. The rearrangement uses TRBV7-9 and TRBJ2-5, with 10 bases aligning to TRBD2. Germline V lookup: CDR1 SEHNR, CDR2 FQNEAQ (reference sequence). The CDR3 is 16 amino acids. V trimming: 5 bases; J trimming: 1 base; junction bases outside the gene matches: 7.

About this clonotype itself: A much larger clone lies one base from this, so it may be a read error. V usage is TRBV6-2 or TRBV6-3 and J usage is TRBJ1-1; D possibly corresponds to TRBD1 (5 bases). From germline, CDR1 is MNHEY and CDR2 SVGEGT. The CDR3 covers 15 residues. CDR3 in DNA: TGTGCCGGCAGCGCCGGGACGTACCTTGGCACTGAAGCTTTCTTT. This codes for CAGSAGTYLGTEAFF.

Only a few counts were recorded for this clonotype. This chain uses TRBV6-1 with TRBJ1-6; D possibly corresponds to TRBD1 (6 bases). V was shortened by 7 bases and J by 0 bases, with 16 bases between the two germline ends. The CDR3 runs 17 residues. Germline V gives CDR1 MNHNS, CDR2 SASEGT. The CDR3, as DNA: TGTGCCAGCACCCATGATCAGGGGAGCTCCTATAATTCACCCCTCCACTTT. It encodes CASTHDQGSSYNSPLHF.